The following is a TCR beta chain sequence with its context. The sample belongs to a study of shared clonotypes between healthy human individuals. Repertoires were generated with immunoSEQ multiplex PCR, while TCRdb's copy carries only in-frame clones and drops some. The table lists 490,000 or so clones, around 79% of them singletons. In germline, CDR1 is SGHTA, CDR2 FQGTGA. V lost 5 bases and J lost 2, with 13 bases in between. This CDR3 region has 15 residues. This rearrangement joins TRBV7-3 to TRBJ1-3; D may be TRBD1 (5 bases). The clonotype was recovered from a middle-aged woman in good health. Some clones in this sample may be carry-over from other donors' samples. What was sequenced was PBMCs. The CDR3 protein is CASSKDSLPGNTIYF. CDR3 coding DNA: TGTGCCAGCAGCAAAGACAGTCTCCCTGGAAACACCATATATTTT.